This T cell receptor beta chain was identified in a study of T cell responses to AZD1222 COVID-19 vaccine. Study results and limitations: Donors in the cohort were predominantly white British and more often female, and clonal diversity was possibly underestimated. Reportedly, close to half of spike-specific TCRs are directed against unmutated variant regions. Distributed over spike, vaccine-associated CD4 TCRs predominated at 160-218 and 743-854. At baseline, just 6 or 7 AZD1222 recipients tested seropositive.

Details on this clone: Its antigen is still unknown.

TCRdb's table, derived via immunoSEQ multiplex PCR, lists solely in-frame clones and lacks some. The sample has 150,000 to 200,000 clones, 85% to 95% seen once; the top ten hold about 3.6%. This CDR3 comprises 14 residues. V shed 5 bases, J shed 6 bases, and the junction held 9 bases outside the gene matches. CDR1 and CDR2 from the germline V gene are SGHVS and FQNEAQ. The material was peripheral blood, obtained 28 days after the second dose of the MenACWY control vaccine. The chain employs TRBV7-8 and TRBJ2-7, with 8 bases that match TRBD2. The TCR originated in an adult who received the MenACWY meningococcal vaccine as a control. The CDR3 here is CASSLGGAGAEQYF. CDR3 nucleotide sequence: TGTGCCAGCAGCCTCGGTGGAGCGGGGGCCGAGCAGTACTTC.